This T cell receptor beta chain is from a study of cytotoxic CD8 clonotypes in ibrutinib-treated CLL. Whole-study results and caveats: Different sampling times were used for sustained-remission and progressing patients.

The length of the CDR3 is 15 residues. J lost 8 bases, V lost 7 bases, and 13 bases had no gene match. Germline lookup yields CDR1 MNHEY and CDR2 SVGAGI. On this clone itself: Its antigen remains unknown.

Sequencing used immunoSEQ multiplex PCR; TCRdb keeps in-frame clones, though not all of them. Of 300,000 to 350,000 clones in the sample, roughly 85% were seen once. The chain has TRBV6-5 and TRBJ2-1; TRBD2 matches 8 bases. This TCR derives from a human donor with chronic lymphocytic leukemia. Sample: PBMCs, taken before ibrutinib treatment. CDR3 residues: CASTASGGRSHEQFF. The CDR3 DNA reads TGTGCCAGCACCGCCAGCGGGGGCCGTTCACATGAGCAGTTCTTC.